A selection of T cell receptor beta chains follows, all from one sample in a study of T-cell reconstitution after alpha-beta-depleted transplantation in children. One entry per CDR3 protein, called by TCRdb with MiXCR from the PCR reads. The sample carries just over 950,000 distinct CDR3 sequences, about 30% recorded once. The specimen was PBMCs, mostly from graft donor cells, collected 360 days after TCRalphabeta/CD19-depleted stem cell transplant. The source of these receptors is a boy less than two years old who had a stem cell transplant for SCID, so the T cells may come from the graft donor. The CDR3 runs from the conserved cysteine through the conserved F or W. Each record gives: J gene, V gene, D gene, clone size, CDR3 DNA, CDR3 protein. A D gene is named only where the DNA matches it firmly. Expanded clones get a size class; other rows say once, few or many, or leave the size out.

j_call: TRBJ1-1
v_call: TRBV12-3/TRBV12-4
d_call: NA
clone_size: few
cdr3_nt: TGTGCCAGCAGTTTTCCGGGGTTCACTGAAGCTTTCTTT
cdr3_aa: CASSFPGFTEAFF

j_call: TRBJ1-4
v_call: TRBV20-1
d_call: NA
clone_size: few
cdr3_nt: TGCAGTGCTAGATCCCCCCAGGGGACGTGGGAAAAACTGTTTTTT
cdr3_aa: CSARSPQGTWEKLFF

j_call: TRBJ1-1
v_call: TRBV7-9
d_call: NA
clone_size: NA
cdr3_nt: TGTGCCAGCAGCTTAACAACGGGGGGATTAGGAGCTTTCTTT
cdr3_aa: CASSLTTGGLGAFF

j_call: TRBJ2-3
v_call: TRBV27
d_call: NA
clone_size: NA
cdr3_nt: TGTGCCAGCAGTTCGGACCTCAGTGGTTTCACAGATACGCAGTATTTT
cdr3_aa: CASSSDLSGFTDTQYF

j_call: TRBJ1-5
v_call: TRBV7-6
d_call: NA
clone_size: NA
cdr3_nt: TGTGCCAGCAGCTTAGAACCGAGAAATCAGCCCCAGCATTTT
cdr3_aa: CASSLEPRNQPQHF

j_call: TRBJ1-5
v_call: TRBV20-1
d_call: NA
clone_size: few
cdr3_nt: TGCAGTGCTAGCCTCGGGGATCAGCCCCAGCATTTT
cdr3_aa: CSASLGDQPQHF

j_call: TRBJ1-2
v_call: TRBV20-1
d_call: NA
clone_size: NA
cdr3_nt: TGCAGTGCTAGTCAACAGCCGCATGGCTACACCTTC
cdr3_aa: CSASQQPHGYTF

j_call: TRBJ1-1
v_call: TRBV6-2/TRBV6-3
d_call: NA
clone_size: NA
cdr3_nt: TGTGCCAGCAGCTTCTACAGGTACACTGAAGCTTTCTTT
cdr3_aa: CASSFYRYTEAFF

j_call: TRBJ2-2
v_call: TRBV5-6
d_call: TRBD2
clone_size: few
cdr3_nt: TGTGCCAGCAGCCTGAAGACTAGCCCGTTGGGCACCGGGGAGCTGTTTTTT
cdr3_aa: CASSLKTSPLGTGELFF

j_call: TRBJ1-1
v_call: TRBV4-1
d_call: NA
clone_size: NA
cdr3_nt: TGCGCCAGCAGCCAACGTAGGGACCGCTGGAACACTGAAGCTTTCTTT
cdr3_aa: CASSQRRDRWNTEAFF

j_call: TRBJ2-4
v_call: TRBV4-1
d_call: TRBD1
clone_size: NA
cdr3_nt: TGCGCCAGCAGCCAAGGGTTAGCCCGGACAGGGGATCCCAAAAACATTCAGTACTTC
cdr3_aa: CASSQGLARTGDPKNIQYF

j_call: TRBJ1-2
v_call: TRBV5-1
d_call: TRBD1
clone_size: NA
cdr3_nt: TGCGCCAGCAGCGGCCGACAGGGCCGCTGGGGCTACACCTTC
cdr3_aa: CASSGRQGRWGYTF

j_call: TRBJ1-5
v_call: TRBV4-1
d_call: TRBD1
clone_size: NA
cdr3_nt: TGCGCCAGCAGCCAATATCGGACAGGGGGTGGCAATCAGCCCCAGCATTTT
cdr3_aa: CASSQYRTGGGNQPQHF

j_call: TRBJ2-2
v_call: TRBV2
d_call: TRBD2
clone_size: once
cdr3_nt: TGTGCCAGCAGTCCGCGGGGGATGAACACCGGGGAGCTGTTTTTT
cdr3_aa: CASSPRGMNTGELFF

j_call: TRBJ2-2
v_call: TRBV5-1
d_call: TRBD2
clone_size: NA
cdr3_nt: TGCGCCAGCAGCCTGGAGCGGGGGGACGGGGAGCTGTTTTTT
cdr3_aa: CASSLERGDGELFF

j_call: TRBJ2-7
v_call: TRBV4-2
d_call: NA
clone_size: NA
cdr3_nt: TGTGCCAGCAGCCATCAGGACCTTAACTACGAGCAGTACTTC
cdr3_aa: CASSHQDLNYEQYF

j_call: TRBJ1-2
v_call: TRBV5-1
d_call: NA
clone_size: few
cdr3_nt: TGCGCCAGCAGCAAGGAGCAGGGAAGTGGTGGCTACACCTTC
cdr3_aa: CASSKEQGSGGYTF

j_call: TRBJ2-5
v_call: TRBV29-1
d_call: TRBD2
clone_size: many
cdr3_nt: TGCAGCGTTGAGGCTCCGGGACTACGGACGACCCAGTACTTC
cdr3_aa: CSVEAPGLRTTQYF

j_call: TRBJ2-4
v_call: TRBV5-6
d_call: TRBD2
clone_size: NA
cdr3_nt: TGTGCCAGCAACGCGGGGGAAAACATTCAGTACTTC
cdr3_aa: CASNAGENIQYF

j_call: TRBJ2-1
v_call: TRBV5-1
d_call: NA
clone_size: NA
cdr3_nt: TGCGCCAGCAGCCCCTCCGAGCAGGCAAACAATGAGCAGTTCTTC
cdr3_aa: CASSPSEQANNEQFF

j_call: TRBJ2-3
v_call: TRBV10-3
d_call: NA
clone_size: few
cdr3_nt: TGTGCCATCGGGGGGATAGGAAGCACAGATACGCAGTATTTT
cdr3_aa: CAIGGIGSTDTQYF

j_call: TRBJ2-3
v_call: TRBV20-1
d_call: TRBD2
clone_size: NA
cdr3_nt: TGCAGTCCAAGACGTCCCGGGACTAGCGGAGGTACGCAGTATTTT
cdr3_aa: CSPRRPGTSGGTQYF

j_call: TRBJ2-3
v_call: TRBV20-1
d_call: NA
clone_size: NA
cdr3_nt: TGCAGTGCTAACAGGATAGCCACAGATACGCAGTATTTT
cdr3_aa: CSANRIATDTQYF

j_call: TRBJ2-1
v_call: TRBV20-1
d_call: NA
clone_size: NA
cdr3_nt: TGCAGTGCCCCCCTACTACTCCAGCCGTCCAATGAGCAGTTCTTC
cdr3_aa: CSAPLLLQPSNEQFF

j_call: TRBJ1-1
v_call: TRBV12-3/TRBV12-4
d_call: NA
clone_size: NA
cdr3_nt: TGTGCCAGCAGTTTTTGGGAGACCATGAACACTGAAGCTTTCTTT
cdr3_aa: CASSFWETMNTEAFF

j_call: TRBJ2-2
v_call: TRBV6-5
d_call: TRBD2
clone_size: few
cdr3_nt: TGTGCCAGCAGTTACTCTAGGGCGGGGGATGGCGGGGAGCTGTTTTTT
cdr3_aa: CASSYSRAGDGGELFF

j_call: TRBJ2-3
v_call: TRBV6-1
d_call: NA
clone_size: NA
cdr3_nt: TGTGCCAGCAGTACCCACCTGGGGGGGCCAGATACGCAGTATTTT
cdr3_aa: CASSTHLGGPDTQYF

j_call: TRBJ1-1
v_call: TRBV10-3
d_call: TRBD1
clone_size: NA
cdr3_nt: TGTGCCATCACCATAGCAGGGGGCACTGAAGCTTTCTTT
cdr3_aa: CAITIAGGTEAFF

j_call: TRBJ2-1
v_call: TRBV19
d_call: NA
clone_size: few
cdr3_nt: TGTGCCGTGGACGGAGAATACAATGAGCAGTTCTTC
cdr3_aa: CAVDGEYNEQFF

j_call: TRBJ2-3
v_call: TRBV12-3/TRBV12-4
d_call: TRBD1
clone_size: NA
cdr3_nt: TGTGCCAGCAGTCAACCGGGACAGGGACGGTATTTT
cdr3_aa: CASSQPGQGRYF

j_call: TRBJ1-2
v_call: TRBV4-3
d_call: NA
clone_size: NA
cdr3_nt: TGCGCCAGCAGCCTGACTGCCGGGGTCTGTGGCTACACCTTC
cdr3_aa: CASSLTAGVCGYTF

j_call: TRBJ1-2
v_call: TRBV7-2
d_call: TRBD1
clone_size: NA
cdr3_nt: TGTGCCAGCAGCTTAAGGCAGGGGGCGGAGGGCTACACCTTC
cdr3_aa: CASSLRQGAEGYTF